This TCR beta chain was sequenced in a study of blood T cell repertoires in COVID-19. Trimming removed 5 bases from V and 8 bases from J; junction bases left unmatched: 10. CDR3 length: 16 residues. CDR1 and CDR2 from the germline V gene are ENHRY and SYGVKD. The data were produced by immunoSEQ multiplex PCR, yet TCRdb's version contains in-frame clones alone and is incomplete. Altogether about 200,000 clones are present, approximately 84% being singletons, with the ten largest covering about 8%. The sequencing sample was made of peripheral blood. The V gene is TRBV10-3, the J gene TRBJ2-1, with 12 positions matching TRBD1. The receptor was derived from an elderly woman with acute or convalescent COVID-19. In DNA, the CDR3 is TGTGCCATCAGTCCCGGGACAGGGGGCTTGCGAGATGAGCAGTTCTTC. It codes for CAISPGTGGLRDEQFF.